This TCR beta chain emerged from a study of shared clonotypes between healthy human individuals (TCRdb year 2020). For the study in its entirety: The cohort included three men and a couple of women between 18 and 49 years of age. Leukapheresis yielded between about 0.9 and 9 billion PBMCs per donor. Per donor, three plates each were used for CD4 naive and CD4 memory, two for CD8 naive, and one for CD8 memory. Different laboratories and diverse techniques were used to prepare libraries and sequence TCR repertoires, to increase sequencing depth and limit assay-specific biases. To estimate repertoire size and how much clonotypes are shared between individuals, the study performed deep sequencing of blood TCR repertoires from about 5 healthy adults. Results the study describes overall, beyond this receptor: Incomplete sequencing was indicated by rarefaction of sorted-subset datasets, despite the large sequencing depth. Sharing across several donors was observed for approximately 5% of naive CD4, 3% to 4% of naive CD8, 2% to 2.5% of memory CD4, and around 0.44% of memory CD8 clonotypes. Sampling was restricted to blood, and TCR repertoires in tissue are likely to differ from TCR repertoires in blood. Clonotypes shared by all four sorted-subset donors showed higher generation probabilities than non-shared clonotypes. Pairwise subsampling led to the expectation that sequencing depth would affect the degree of clonotype sharing among donors. Because the study included only a small number of donors, the genetic and exposure-history diversity represented was limited. Naive subsets generally had larger estimated clonotype richness than memory subsets.

TCR CDR3 regions were amplified from genomic DNA by multiplex PCR using the deep immunoSEQ assay. For each cell subset, the extracted genomic DNA was distributed evenly across all wells of several immunoSEQ 96-well plates, and each plate served as one replicate. Each replicate PCR for sorted subsets received roughly 200 ng genomic DNA, equal to roughly 30,000 T cell genomes. Purified libraries were measured with a Qubit 3.0 fluorometer, size-checked on a Bioanalyzer 2100, and measured again with the KAPA Library Quantification kit. Each immunoSEQ 96-well plate was sequenced on its own single-read 150-cycle Illumina NextSeq 550 flow cell. Under the source paper's analysis protocol: The immunoSEQ output contained only junctional sequences without quality scores, so filtering could not match that applied to full-length reads. Sequences were annotated with PyIR, a Python wrapper for IgBLAST v1.9, using IMGT germline references to assign V/J genes and CDR3. Reads were filtered out if the reads had weak V/J assignments (E-value above 1e-6), no CDR3, stop codons, out-of-frame junctions, or ambiguous translated residues. V3J clonotypes were defined as sequences sharing an identical inferred V gene, J gene, and CDR3 amino acid sequence. To compute the percentage overlap between repertoires, the number of shared unique clonotypes was divided by the size of the smaller repertoire. Three approaches were used to assess repertoire richness: RTK rarefaction, the Chao1 estimator, and Recon v2.1 estimates of unobserved clonotypes. OLGA was used to compute generation probabilities for all TCRbeta clonotypes that the gDNA method yielded from several donors. This immuneACCESS table, as held by TCRdb, lists in-frame sequences with V and J called but not all clones. Of the missing ones, under half trace to an unresolved V gene in checked studies; the others have no known cause. The V and J calls and the clone size are those of that table, but D and trimming were determined from the DNA. For this sample there are some 2,500,000 clones; just under 95% appear just once. 0.3% to 0.45% of the sample comes from the top ten.

Donors were healthy HIV-negative adults with no recently reported acute infections or vaccinations. All donors were Caucasian adults living in Nashville, Tennessee, USA. CD4+ T cells were enriched by magnetic negative selection, after which naive cells were positively selected on CD45RA and the negative fraction was taken as the memory subset. Blood was obtained by leukapheresis, after which PBMCs were separated by Ficoll-Histopaque density gradient centrifugation and cryopreserved in liquid nitrogen vapor phase. Analytical flow cytometry was used to check the purity and quantity of each magnetically sorted T cell population. Each sorted fraction had its genomic DNA isolated and then quantified by UV absorbance on a Nanodrop 2000c. The cysteine opens and the phenylalanine closes a CDR3 of 16 amino acids. Of all the DNA, just the CDR3 is kept, 48 bases in frame from base 1. The germline V and J ends show losses of 5 bases and 3 bases respectively, and no gene match explains 3 bases of the junction. CDR1 and CDR2, looked up from the germline V gene, are SGHTA and FQGTGA.

This clone has a handful of counts. This receptor's antigen is unknown. No base quality values were provided; no much bigger clone lies one nucleotide off. The sequence was obtained from a man aged 18 to 30 in good health. Some clones in this sample may be carry-over from other donors' samples. The rearranged segments are TRBV7-3 and TRBJ2-3; 15 bases in the junction line up with TRBD2. The sequencing input was naive CD4+ T cells from PBMCs. The meaning of the sample's cell subset or site label: CD45RA+ positively selected. The nucleotides read TGTGCCAGCAGCCCAGGGACTAGCGGGAGGACAGATACGCAGTATTTT. It encodes CASSPGTSGRTDTQYF.